This T cell receptor beta chain comes out of a study of neoadjuvant nivolumab and ipilimumab in lung cancer. Study-wide findings and caveats: Pathologic regression was not significantly tied to TCR clonality. Pretherapy blood TCR richness correlated positively with resected tumor richness. TCR richness and clonality were higher in tumors than adjacent uninvolved lung.

Sequencing used immunoSEQ multiplex PCR; TCRdb keeps in-frame clones, though not all of them. The data contain about 18,000 clones, more than 75% of them singletons. With 2 bases removed from V and 0 bases from J, the gap between germline ends came to 7 bases. The V gene's germline CDR1 is MNHEY and CDR2 SVGAGI. The CDR3 is 14 amino acids. A word on this clone: The antigen remains unidentified.

The material sequenced was tumor tissue, taken after neoadjuvant nivolumab, alone or with ipilimumab, at or shortly before surgery. V gene TRBV6-5 combines with J gene TRBJ1-1; D not resolved. The sequence came from an adult with non-small cell lung cancer. The chain's CDR3 is CASSYGSMNTEAFF. The DNA of the CDR3 is TGTGCCAGCAGTTACGGTTCCATGAACACTGAAGCTTTCTTT.